Given below is one T cell receptor beta chain in context. These data originate in a study of blood T cell repertoires in COVID-19. In the study overall: From the United States, Italy and Spain came samples of acute and convalescent COVID-19. Nucleic acid was either cDNA or gDNA, and it came from T cells, B-cell-depleted T cells, or PBMCs.

In the source study's methods: Reference gene primers were amplified, and this amplification served to estimate nucleated cell counts. TCRdb's copy holds only in-frame clones and misses some; the assay was immunoSEQ multiplex PCR. D and trimming were read from the DNA, whereas the V and J calls and clone size are those reported in that table. The sample lists 150,000 to 200,000 clones; roughly 86% were seen once. The sequence was collected from a man in his 70s with acute or convalescent COVID-19. Sequenced sample: peripheral blood.

The CDR3 here is CASSAVGSSKRELFF. The CDR3 bases are TGTGCCAGCAGCGCCGTCGGATCGAGCAAGCGGGAACTGTTTTTT. The gene calls are TRBV6-6 and TRBJ1-4; no firm D call. This CDR3 comprises 15 residues. Germline V gene sequence: CDR1 MNHNY, CDR2 SVGAGI (reference sequence). Trimming left V 6 bases short and J 12 bases short, with 23 bases between.